These T cell receptor beta chains were read from a single sample in a study of identical twins. TCRdb re-derived calls from the 5' RACE reads in MiXCR, one entry per CDR3 protein. The data contain 600,000 to 850,000 distinct CDR3 sequences, approximately 18% of them singletons. The data were also submitted as part of a second study, on T cells expressing NK-cell markers.

The sequencing sample was made of PBMCs. All receptors derive from a young woman in good health. The CDR3 runs from the conserved cysteine through the conserved F or W. The D gene is left open where the match is weak. Expanded clones are given a class, and other clones once, few, many or no size at all.

size	D	V	J	DNA	CDR3
-	-	TRBV20-1	TRBJ2-7	TGCAGTGCTACTAGACAGGCTCCTACCTACGAGCAGTACTTC	CSATRQAPTYEQYF
-	TRBD1	TRBV11-1	TRBJ2-5	TGTGCCAGCAGCTCACCGGGACAGGGGACAGAGACCCAGTACTTC	CASSSPGQGTETQYF
-	-	TRBV5-8	TRBJ2-7	TGTGCCAGCAGCTTGGCCGACTTAGGGCCCTACGAGCAGTACTTC	CASSLADLGPYEQYF
-	TRBD1	TRBV7-2	TRBJ1-3	TGTGCCAGCAGCTGGGACAGGGAGAACACCATATATTTT	CASSWDRENTIYF
few	-	TRBV12-3/TRBV12-4	TRBJ2-2	TGTGCCACAGTACAGCGGGACACCGGGGAGCTGTTTTTT	CATVQRDTGELFF
-	-	TRBV20-1	TRBJ2-7	TGCAGTGCTAGTGAGGGGTTCTACTACGAGCAGTACTTC	CSASEGFYYEQYF
-	-	TRBV7-2	TRBJ2-7	TGTGCCAGCAGCCTTAGGTCCGAGAAAGCCTACGAGCAGTACTTC	CASSLRSEKAYEQYF
many	-	TRBV29-1	TRBJ2-6	TGCAGCGTTTACGGGTCTGGGGCCAACGTCCTGACTTTC	CSVYGSGANVLTF
few	TRBD2	TRBV4-3	TRBJ2-1	TGCGCCAGCAGCCAAGGTAGTAGCGGGAGAAATGAGCAGTTCTTC	CASSQGSSGRNEQFF
few	-	TRBV20-1	TRBJ2-1	TGCAGTGTAGGTGCCTACCCAATCAATGAGCAGTTCTTC	CSVGAYPINEQFF
-	TRBD1	TRBV4-3	TRBJ2-1	TGCGCCAGCAGCCAAGACATGGGACAGGGGGAAGACAATGAGCAGTTCTTC	CASSQDMGQGEDNEQFF
-	-	TRBV6-5	TRBJ1-4	TGTGCCAGCAGTTACGGTCCGAGGGACTATGAAAAACTGTTTTTT	CASSYGPRDYEKLFF
-	-	TRBV3-1	TRBJ2-7	TGTGCCAGCAGCCAAGGTTTAGACAGCTACGAGCAGTACTTC	CASSQGLDSYEQYF